The sequence of this T cell receptor (beta chain) was determined in a study of cytomegalovirus exposure and HLA in healthy donors. Findings and caveats of the study: Presence/absence analyses assumed roughly uniform sequencing depth across donors, which may not hold.

The CDR3 loop spans 13 amino acids. Germline V gene data show CDR1 as SNHLY and CDR2 as FYNNEI. Trimming stripped 7 bases from V and 8 bases from J, with 17 bases between. About this clone: Its antigen remains unidentified.

The study sampled nominally healthy donors, though unrecorded immune exposures were likely. 60 Vbeta and 13 Jbeta primers were used in PCR. Here immunoSEQ multiplex PCR was the method, and the copy in TCRdb shows in-frame clones only, minus some. The sample lists some 130,000 clones; roughly 82% were seen once. V is TRBV2 and J is TRBJ1-2; D ambiguous. Material: PBMCs. This sequence originates from a male donor in good health and CMV-seropositive. The CDR3 region is CASIAEAVKGYTF. The CDR3 nucleotides read TGTGCCAGCATTGCTGAGGCCGTTAAAGGCTACACCTTC. Looking up the rest from reference TRBV2 and TRBJ1-2 gives the full variable domain: EPEVTQTPSHQVTQMGQEVILRCVPISNHLYFYWYRQILGQKVEFLVSFYNNEISEKSEIFDDQFSVERPDGSNFTLKIRSTKLEDSAMYFCASIAEAVKGYTFGSGTRLTVV.